The T cell receptor beta chain under discussion was sequenced for a study of blood T cell repertoires in COVID-19. Across the whole study: Samples came from the United States, Italy and Spain, spanning acute and convalescent COVID-19. The cDNA or gDNA used as material had been derived from T cells, B-cell-depleted T cells, or PBMCs.

Per the original data handling: Estimates of nucleated cell counts were drawn from the amplification of reference gene primers. The data were produced by immunoSEQ multiplex PCR, yet TCRdb's version contains in-frame clones alone and is incomplete. The V and J calls and clone size are taken from that table; D and trimming were inferred from the DNA. This sample has about 100,000 clones, with around 92% found just once. J gave up 7 bases and V 3 bases, and 9 bases lay outside the gene matches. Germline CDR1 and CDR2: MDHEN and SYDVKM. The length of the CDR3 is 14 residues. V usage is TRBV28 and J usage is TRBJ2-7; TRBD1 matches at 7 bases. The receptor was isolated from a man aged 50 to 60 with active COVID-19. Sample: peripheral blood. CDR3 in DNA: TGTGCCAGCAGTTTGGGACAGACCCTTGAGGAGCAGTACTTC. Translation gives CASSLGQTLEEQYF.